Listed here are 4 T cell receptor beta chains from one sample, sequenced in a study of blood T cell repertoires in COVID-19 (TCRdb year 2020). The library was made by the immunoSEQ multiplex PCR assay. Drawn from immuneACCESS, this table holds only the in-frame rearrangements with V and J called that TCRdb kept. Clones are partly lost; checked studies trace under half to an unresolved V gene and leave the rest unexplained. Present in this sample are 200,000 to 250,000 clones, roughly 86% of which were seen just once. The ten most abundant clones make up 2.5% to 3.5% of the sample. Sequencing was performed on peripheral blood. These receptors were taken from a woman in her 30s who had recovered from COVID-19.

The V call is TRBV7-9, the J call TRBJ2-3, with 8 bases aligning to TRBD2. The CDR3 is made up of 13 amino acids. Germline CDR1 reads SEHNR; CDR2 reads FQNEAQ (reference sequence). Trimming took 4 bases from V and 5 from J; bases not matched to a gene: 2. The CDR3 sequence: CASSSTSEDTQYF. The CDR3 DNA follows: TGTGCCAGCAGCTCGACTAGCGAAGATACGCAGTATTTT.

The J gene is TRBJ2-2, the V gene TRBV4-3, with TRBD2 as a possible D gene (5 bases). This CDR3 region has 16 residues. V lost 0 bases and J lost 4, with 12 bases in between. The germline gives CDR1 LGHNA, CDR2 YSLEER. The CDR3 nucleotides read TGCGCCAGCAGCCAAGATCAATACAGCGGCACCGGGGAGCTGTTTTTT. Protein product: CASSQDQYSGTGELFF.

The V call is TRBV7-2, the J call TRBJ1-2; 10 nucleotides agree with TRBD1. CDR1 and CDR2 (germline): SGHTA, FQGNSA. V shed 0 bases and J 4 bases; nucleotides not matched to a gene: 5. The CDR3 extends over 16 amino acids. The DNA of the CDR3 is TGTGCCAGCAGCTTAGCGAGGAGACAGGGGGCCTATGGCTACACCTTC. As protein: CASSLARRQGAYGYTF.

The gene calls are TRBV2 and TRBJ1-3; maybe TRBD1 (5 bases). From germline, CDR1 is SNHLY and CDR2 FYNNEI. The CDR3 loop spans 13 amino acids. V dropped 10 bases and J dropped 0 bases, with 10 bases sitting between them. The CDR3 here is CATSTVSGNTIYF. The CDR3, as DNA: TGTGCCACCTCGACAGTCTCTGGAAACACCATATATTTT.